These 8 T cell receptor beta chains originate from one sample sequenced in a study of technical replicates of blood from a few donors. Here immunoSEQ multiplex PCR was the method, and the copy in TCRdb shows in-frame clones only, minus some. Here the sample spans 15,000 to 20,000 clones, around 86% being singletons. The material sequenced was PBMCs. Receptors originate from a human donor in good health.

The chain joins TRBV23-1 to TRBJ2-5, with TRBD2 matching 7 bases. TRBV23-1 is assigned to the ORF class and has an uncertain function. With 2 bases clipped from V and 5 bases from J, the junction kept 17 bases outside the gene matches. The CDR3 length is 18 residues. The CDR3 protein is CASSQLFTTRGSEETQYF. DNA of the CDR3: TGCGCCAGCAGTCAACTATTTACAACGCGGGGGTCGGAGGAGACCCAGTACTTC.

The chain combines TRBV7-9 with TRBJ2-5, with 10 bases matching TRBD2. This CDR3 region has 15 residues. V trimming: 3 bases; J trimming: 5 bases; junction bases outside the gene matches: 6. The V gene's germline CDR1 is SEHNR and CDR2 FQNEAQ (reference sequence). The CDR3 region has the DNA TGTGCCAGCAGCTTTGGACTAGCGGAGGGGGAGACCCAGTACTTC. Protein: CASSFGLAEGETQYF.

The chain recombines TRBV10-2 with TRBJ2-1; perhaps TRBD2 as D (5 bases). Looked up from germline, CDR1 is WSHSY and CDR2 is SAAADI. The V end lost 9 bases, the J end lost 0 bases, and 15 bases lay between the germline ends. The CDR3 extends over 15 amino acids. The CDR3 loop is CASALRSGSYNEQFF. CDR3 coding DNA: TGCGCCAGTGCCCTGCGGAGCGGCTCCTACAATGAGCAGTTCTTC.

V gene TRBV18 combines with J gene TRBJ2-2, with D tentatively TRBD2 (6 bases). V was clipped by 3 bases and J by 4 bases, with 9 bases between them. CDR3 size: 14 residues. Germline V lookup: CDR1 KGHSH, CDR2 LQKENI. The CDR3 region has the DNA TGTGCCAGCTCACCTGTTAGCGGCACCGGGGAGCTGTTTTTT. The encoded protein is CASSPVSGTGELFF.

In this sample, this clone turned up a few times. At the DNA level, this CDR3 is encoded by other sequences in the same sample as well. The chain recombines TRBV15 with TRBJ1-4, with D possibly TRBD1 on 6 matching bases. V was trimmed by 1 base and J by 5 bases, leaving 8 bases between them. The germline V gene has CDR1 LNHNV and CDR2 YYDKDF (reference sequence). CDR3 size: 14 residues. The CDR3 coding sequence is TGTGCCACCAGCAGAGGGCAGGGGAATGAAAAACTGTTTTTT. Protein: CATSRGQGNEKLFF. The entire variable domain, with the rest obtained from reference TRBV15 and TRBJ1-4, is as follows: DAMVIQNPRYQVTQFGKPVTLSCSQTLNHNVMYWYQQKSSQAPKLLFHYYDKDFNNEADTPDNFQSRRPNTSFCFLDIRSPGLGDTAMYLCATSRGQGNEKLFFGSGTQLSVL.

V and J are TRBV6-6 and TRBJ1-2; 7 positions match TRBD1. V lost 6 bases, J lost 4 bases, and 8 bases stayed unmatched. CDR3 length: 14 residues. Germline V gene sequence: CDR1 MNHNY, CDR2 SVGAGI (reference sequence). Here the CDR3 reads CASSAGQVIYGYTF. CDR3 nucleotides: TGTGCCAGCAGCGCAGGACAGGTCATCTATGGCTACACCTTC.

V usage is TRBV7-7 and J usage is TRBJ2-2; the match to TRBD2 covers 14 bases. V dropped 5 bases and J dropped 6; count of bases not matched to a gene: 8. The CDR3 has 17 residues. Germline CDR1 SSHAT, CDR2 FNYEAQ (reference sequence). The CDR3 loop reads CASSEGLAGVGPGELFF. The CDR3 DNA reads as TGTGCCAGCAGCGAGGGACTAGCGGGAGTGGGGCCCGGGGAGCTGTTTTTT.

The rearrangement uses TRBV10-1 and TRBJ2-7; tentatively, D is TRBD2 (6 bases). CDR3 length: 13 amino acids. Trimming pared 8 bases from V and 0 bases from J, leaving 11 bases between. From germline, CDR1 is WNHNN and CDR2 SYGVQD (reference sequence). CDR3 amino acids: CASDSGVSYEQYF. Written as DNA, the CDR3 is TGCGCCAGCGACTCGGGGGTCTCCTACGAGCAGTACTTC.